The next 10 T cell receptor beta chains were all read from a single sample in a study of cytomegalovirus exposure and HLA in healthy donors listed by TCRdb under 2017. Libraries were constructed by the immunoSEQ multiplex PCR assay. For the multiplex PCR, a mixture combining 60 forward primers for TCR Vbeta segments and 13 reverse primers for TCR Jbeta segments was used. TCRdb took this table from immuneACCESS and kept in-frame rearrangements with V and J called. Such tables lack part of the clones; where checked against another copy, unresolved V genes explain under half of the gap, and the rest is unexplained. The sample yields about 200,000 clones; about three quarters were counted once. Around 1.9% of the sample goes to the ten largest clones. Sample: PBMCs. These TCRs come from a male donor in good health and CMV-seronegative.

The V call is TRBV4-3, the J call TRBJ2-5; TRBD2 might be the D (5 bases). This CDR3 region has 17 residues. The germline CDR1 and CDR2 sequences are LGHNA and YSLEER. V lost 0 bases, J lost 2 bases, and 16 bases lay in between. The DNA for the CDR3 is TGCGCCAGCAGCCAAGATCCAGGAGGAAACAGACAAGAGACCCAGTACTTC. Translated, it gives CASSQDPGGNRQETQYF.

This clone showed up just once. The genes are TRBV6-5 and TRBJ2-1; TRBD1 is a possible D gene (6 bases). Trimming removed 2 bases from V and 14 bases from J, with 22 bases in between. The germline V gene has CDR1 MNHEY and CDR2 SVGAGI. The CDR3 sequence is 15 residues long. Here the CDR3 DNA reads TGTGCCAGCAGTTACGCAAGACGCCCAGGGGATTTCGAGTTCTTC. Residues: CASSYARRPGDFEFF.

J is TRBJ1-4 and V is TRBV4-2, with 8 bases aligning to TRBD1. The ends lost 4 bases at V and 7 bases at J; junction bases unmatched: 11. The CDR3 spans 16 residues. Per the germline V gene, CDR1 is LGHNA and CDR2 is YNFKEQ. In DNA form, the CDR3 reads TGTGCCAGCAGCCCTCTGTCAGGGGGCGTTGGTGAAAAACTGTTTTTT. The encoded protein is CASSPLSGGVGEKLFF.

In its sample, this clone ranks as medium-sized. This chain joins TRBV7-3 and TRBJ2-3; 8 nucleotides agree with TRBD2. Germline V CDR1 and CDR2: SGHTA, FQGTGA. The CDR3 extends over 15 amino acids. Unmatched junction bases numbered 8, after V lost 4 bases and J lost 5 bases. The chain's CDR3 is CASSSVGGAGDTQYF. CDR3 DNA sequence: TGTGCCAGCAGCTCGGTCGGGGGGGCGGGAGATACGCAGTATTTT.

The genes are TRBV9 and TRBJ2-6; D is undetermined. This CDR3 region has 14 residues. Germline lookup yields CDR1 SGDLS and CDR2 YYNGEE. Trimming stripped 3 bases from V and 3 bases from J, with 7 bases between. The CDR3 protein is CASSDSYGANVLTF. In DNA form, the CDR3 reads TGTGCCAGCAGCGATAGCTATGGGGCCAACGTCCTGACTTTC.

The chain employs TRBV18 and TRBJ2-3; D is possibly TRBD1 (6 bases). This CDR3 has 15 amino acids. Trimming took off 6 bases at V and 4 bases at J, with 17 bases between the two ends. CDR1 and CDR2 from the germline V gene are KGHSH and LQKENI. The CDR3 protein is CASSPQGPSADTQYF. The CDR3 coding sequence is TGTGCCAGCTCCCCTCAGGGGCCGTCGGCAGATACGCAGTATTTT.

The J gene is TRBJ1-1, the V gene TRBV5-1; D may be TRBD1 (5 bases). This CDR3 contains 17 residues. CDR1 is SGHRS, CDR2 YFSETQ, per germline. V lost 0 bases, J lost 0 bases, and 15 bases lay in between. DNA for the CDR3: TGCGCCAGCAGCTTGGGTTCAGGGAATCGGGTGAACACTGAAGCTTTCTTT. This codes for CASSLGSGNRVNTEAFF.

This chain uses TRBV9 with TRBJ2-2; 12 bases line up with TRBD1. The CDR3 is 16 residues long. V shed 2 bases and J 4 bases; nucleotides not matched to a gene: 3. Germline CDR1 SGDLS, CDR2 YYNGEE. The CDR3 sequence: CASSVGQGAATGELFF. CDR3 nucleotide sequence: TGTGCCAGCAGCGTGGGACAGGGGGCGGCCACCGGGGAGCTGTTTTTT. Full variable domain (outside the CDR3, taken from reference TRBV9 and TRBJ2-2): DSGVTQTPKHLITATGQRVTLRCSPRSGDLSVYWYQQSLDQGLQFLIQYYNGEERAKGNILERFSAQQFPDLHSELNLSSLELGDSALYFCASSVGQGAATGELFFGEGSRLTVL.

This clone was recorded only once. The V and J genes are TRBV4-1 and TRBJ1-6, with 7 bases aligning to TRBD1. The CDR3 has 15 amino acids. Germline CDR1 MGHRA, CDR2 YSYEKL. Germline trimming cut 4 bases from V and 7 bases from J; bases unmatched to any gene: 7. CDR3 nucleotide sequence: TGCGCCAGCAGCCCCACCGGGACAGAGAATTCACCCCTCCACTTT. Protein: CASSPTGTENSPLHF.

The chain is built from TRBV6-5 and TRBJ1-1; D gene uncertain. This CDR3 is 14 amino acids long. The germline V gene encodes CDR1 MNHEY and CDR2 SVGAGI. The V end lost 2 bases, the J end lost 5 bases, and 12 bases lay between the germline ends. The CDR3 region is CASSYEGSNTEAFF. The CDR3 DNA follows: TGTGCCAGCAGTTACGAGGGATCGAATACTGAAGCTTTCTTT.